The 5 T cell receptor beta chains below come from one sample, sequenced in a study of T cell responses to AZD1222 COVID-19 vaccine. The method was immunoSEQ multiplex PCR; TCRdb's version includes in-frame clones alone and lacks a portion of them. The table has 60,000 to 100,000 clones, about 92% seen once. This specimen was peripheral blood, taken on day 0 of MenACWY control vaccination. These receptors came from an adult in good health.

The CDR3 coding sequence is TGTGCCAGCAGTCTTGGACTAGCGGGAGTTGGCACCGGGGAGCTGTTTTTT. Its translation is CASSLGLAGVGTGELFF. The chain joins TRBV7-2 to TRBJ2-2, with TRBD2 identical over 13 bases. The junction had 8 bases not matched to a gene; V was cut back by 6 bases and J by 4 bases. There are 17 residues in the CDR3. CDR1 SGHTA and CDR2 FQGNSA come from the germline V gene.

The chain is built from TRBV7-2 and TRBJ2-7, with TRBD2 matching 7 bases. V lost 4 bases to trimming and J lost 2 bases; unmatched junction nucleotides: 8. Germline V gene lookup returns CDR1 SGHTA and CDR2 FQGNSA. This CDR3 is 15 amino acids long. CDR3 sequence: CASSSLGGTPYEQYF. For the CDR3, the DNA is TGTGCCAGCAGCTCCCTGGGGGGGACCCCCTACGAGCAGTACTTC.

This chain joins TRBV14 and TRBJ1-1; D ambiguous. Germline loops: CDR1 SGHDN, CDR2 FVKESK. V was trimmed by 1 base and J by 1 base, leaving 7 bases between them. The CDR3 sequence is 14 residues long. For the CDR3, the DNA is TGTGCCAGCAGCCAAGTTCAACCGAACACTGAAGCTTTCTTT. This codes for CASSQVQPNTEAFF.

The rearrangement joins TRBV24-1 to TRBJ2-2; D might be TRBD2 (7 bases). Trimming took 9 bases from V and 0 from J, leaving 19 bases between them. Germline values: CDR1 KGHDR, CDR2 SFDVKD. This CDR3 is 17 amino acids long. The CDR3 loop reads CATGDLRRGPNTGELFF. CDR3 DNA: TGTGCCACCGGGGATTTGCGGCGGGGGCCGAACACCGGGGAGCTGTTTTTT.

The V call is TRBV11-2, the J call TRBJ2-3; D unclear. CDR1 and CDR2 from the germline V gene are SGHAT and FQNNGV. CDR3 length: 11 amino acids. V was clipped by 0 bases and J by 7 bases, with 2 bases between them. The CDR3 region has the DNA TGTGCCAGCAGCTTAGAGCATACGCAGTATTTT. This encodes CASSLEHTQYF. The full variable domain, completed using reference TRBV11-2 and TRBJ2-3, is EAGVAQSPRYKIIEKRQSVAFWCNPISGHATLYWYQQILGQGPKLLIQFQNNGVVDDSQLPKDRFSAERLKGVDSTLKIQPAKLEDSAVYLCASSLEHTQYFGPGTRLTVL.